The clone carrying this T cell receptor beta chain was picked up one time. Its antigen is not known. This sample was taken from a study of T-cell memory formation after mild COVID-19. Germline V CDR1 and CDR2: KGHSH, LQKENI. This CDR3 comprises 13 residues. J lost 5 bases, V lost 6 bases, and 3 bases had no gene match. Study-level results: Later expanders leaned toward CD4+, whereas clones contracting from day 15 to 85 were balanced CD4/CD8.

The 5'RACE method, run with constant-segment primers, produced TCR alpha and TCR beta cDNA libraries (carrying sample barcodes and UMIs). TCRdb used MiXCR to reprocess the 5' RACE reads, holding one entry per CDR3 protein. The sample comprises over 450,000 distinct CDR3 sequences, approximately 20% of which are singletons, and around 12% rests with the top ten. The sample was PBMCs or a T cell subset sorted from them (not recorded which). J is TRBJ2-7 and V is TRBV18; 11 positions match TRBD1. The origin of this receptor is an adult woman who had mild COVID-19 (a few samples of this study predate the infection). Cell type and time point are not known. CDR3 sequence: CASSMGQGDEQYF. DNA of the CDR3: TGTGCCAGCTCCATGGGACAGGGGGACGAGCAGTACTTC.